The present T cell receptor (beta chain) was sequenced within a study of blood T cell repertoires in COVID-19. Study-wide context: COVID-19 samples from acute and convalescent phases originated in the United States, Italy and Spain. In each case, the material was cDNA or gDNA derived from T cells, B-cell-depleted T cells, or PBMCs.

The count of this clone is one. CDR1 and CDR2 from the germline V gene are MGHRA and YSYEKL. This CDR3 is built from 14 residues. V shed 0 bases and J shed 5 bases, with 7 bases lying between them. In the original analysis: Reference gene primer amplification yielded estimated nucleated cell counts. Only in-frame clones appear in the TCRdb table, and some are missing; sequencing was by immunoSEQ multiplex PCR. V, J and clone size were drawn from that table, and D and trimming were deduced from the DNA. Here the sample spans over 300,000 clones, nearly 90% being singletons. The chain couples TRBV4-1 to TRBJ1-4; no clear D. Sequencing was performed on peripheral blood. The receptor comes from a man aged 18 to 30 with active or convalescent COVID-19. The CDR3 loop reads CASSQERGNEKLFF. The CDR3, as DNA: TGCGCCAGCAGCCAAGAGCGGGGAAATGAAAAACTGTTTTTT.